The entry that follows covers one T cell receptor (beta chain) sequence. The CDR3 spans 15 residues. Trimming shortened V by 7 bases and J by 0 bases, and 16 bases separated the two germline ends. Germline CDR1 reads LNHDA; CDR2 reads SQIVND (reference sequence). The assay was immunoSEQ multiplex PCR, and TCRdb's table has in-frame clones only and misses some. The table lists more than 35,000 clones, roughly 90% of them singletons. This specimen belongs to a study of T cell changes during pregnancy in multiple sclerosis. The chain joins TRBV19 to TRBJ2-7, with a weak D call TRBD2 (6 bases). The sample in question was CD8+ T cells from peripheral blood mononuclear cells, obtained in the third trimester of pregnancy. The receptor comes from a female donor with multiple sclerosis, enrolled in a pregnancy study. The CDR3 reads CASIGTGLDSYEQYF. The CDR3 DNA follows: TGTGCCAGTATTGGGACTGGCCTTGACTCCTACGAGCAGTACTTC.